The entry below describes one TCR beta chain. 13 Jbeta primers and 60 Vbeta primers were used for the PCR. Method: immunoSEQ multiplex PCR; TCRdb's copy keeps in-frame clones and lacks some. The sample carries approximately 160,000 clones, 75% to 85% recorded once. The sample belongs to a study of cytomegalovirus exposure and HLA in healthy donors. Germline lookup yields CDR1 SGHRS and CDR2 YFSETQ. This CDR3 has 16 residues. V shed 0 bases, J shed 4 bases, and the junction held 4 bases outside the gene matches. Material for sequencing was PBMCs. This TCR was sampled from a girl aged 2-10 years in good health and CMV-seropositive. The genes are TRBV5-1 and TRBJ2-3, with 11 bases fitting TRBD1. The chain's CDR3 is CASSLEGQGGADTQYF. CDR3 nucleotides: TGCGCCAGCAGCTTGGAGGGACAGGGGGGCGCAGATACGCAGTATTTT. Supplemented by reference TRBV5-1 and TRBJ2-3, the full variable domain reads KAGVTQTPRYLIKTRGQQVTLSCSPISGHRSVSWYQQTPGQGLQFLFEYFSETQRNKGNFPGRFSGRQFSNSRSEMNVSTLELGDSALYLCASSLEGQGGADTQYFGPGTRLTVL.